This T cell receptor (beta chain) was sequenced during a study of regulatory T cells in long-lasting Graves disease (dated by TCRdb to the early 2020s). Broadly, across the study: In the newly diagnosed Graves' disease group, patients had been taking antithyroid drugs for less than 3 months. Persistent Graves' disease patients were compared with newly diagnosed Graves' disease patients by peripheral blood TCR sequencing and RNA sequencing. The study took place in China and was registered as a clinical trial. A total of 35 or so samples underwent TCR sequencing: around 13 from persistent and roughly 20 from newly diagnosed Graves' disease patients. Study-level results and caveats: Peripheral blood alone was examined, since thyroid tissue, which constituted the primary lesion, could not be accessed. Lower TCR Shannon entropy and fewer highly expanded clones were observed in persistent Graves' disease patients than in newly diagnosed patients, which suggested clonal expansion. The authors noted that the small sample size was a limitation that may lower accuracy. Preferential use of TRBV28, TRBJ1-2 and TRBJ2-5 was observed in persistent disease, whereas TRBV20-1 and TRBJ2-1 were favored in newly diagnosed disease. A larger number of public clonotypes was shared among persistent patients (about 2,700) than among newly diagnosed patients (around 880). Sequencing and analysis were restricted to the TCR beta chain.

The sample's time point label, decoded: newly diagnosed GD, antithyroid drugs for less than 3 months. For both TCR sequencing and RNA sequencing, RNA was extracted from PBMCs in TRIzol. Graves' disease was diagnosed according to American Thyroid Association guidelines. Recruitment of patients was carried out at an endocrinology department in Xi'an, China. From each patient, 7.5 to 9.5 milliliters of peripheral blood was collected into an EDTA anticoagulant tube. Ficoll Paque Plus density gradient separation was used to isolate PBMCs, and no further T cell sorting was done. An Agilent 2100 Bioanalyzer and agarose gel were used to assess RNA quality, and a NanoDrop 2000 was used to measure RNA concentration. This clonotype occurred many times. It lacks a known antigen. There are no base qualities to consult, and no much larger clone falls within one base. Based on the germline V gene (reference sequence), the CDR1 and CDR2 sequences are SEHNR and FQNEAQ. Cut back by 1 base and 3 bases, the V and J ends lie 12 bases apart. The CDR3 measures 15 amino acids from cysteine to phenylalanine. CDR3 DNA is the only sequence kept; it has 45 bases, read in frame from the first base.

Library method: multiplex PCR. Sequenced using an Illumina HiSeq 4000. CDR3 regions were amplified by Arm-PCR with iRepertoire HTBI primers to construct TCR beta libraries. PCR products were gel purified before sequencing. On the study's bioinformatics: Gene usage analysis of CDR3 amino acid clonotypes relied on the approximately 60 TRBV and 14 TRBJ segments identified across samples. Filtered high-quality paired reads were merged into contigs using COPE and FqMerger. BLAST was used to align contigs to the IMGT TRBV, TRBD and TRBJ reference genes, and CDR3 was defined following IMGT. Clonotypes above 0.1% frequency were classified as highly expanded clones. Repertoire diversity was measured by Shannon entropy, and V-J evenness by the Gini coefficient. A clonotype was considered public if more than one individual shared it. TCRdb trimmed the raw reads at Q25, called clones with MiXCR and kept productive beta chains. All rows with the same CDR3 protein become a single entry with the most common DNA and genes. V and J calls and clone size were set by TCRdb, not the authors. In this sample the table shows over 300,000 distinct CDR3 sequences, roughly 16% of which occur a single time. The top ten hold 20% to 25% of the sample.

Material: peripheral blood mononuclear cells (PBMCs), obtained at new diagnosis, from a patient treated with antithyroid drugs. The sequence was obtained from a female donor with Graves disease. This sequence uses TRBV7-9 and TRBJ1-2, with TRBD1 as a weak D call on 5 bases. The CDR3: CASSLGSGPDYGYTF. DNA sequence: TGTGCCAGCAGCTTAGGGTCGGGGCCGGACTATGGCTACACCTTC.